One sample yielded the 15 T cell receptor beta chains listed below, sequenced in a study of cytomegalovirus exposure and HLA in healthy donors. This PCR relied on a set of 60 Vbeta primers and 13 Jbeta primers. Clones were sequenced by immunoSEQ multiplex PCR, and TCRdb holds only the in-frame ones, with some missing. The sample holds approximately 220,000 clones, about 80% seen once. The sequencing sample was made of PBMCs. Source of these receptors: a man in his forties or fifties in good health and CMV-seronegative.

This clone was seen once. The J gene is TRBJ2-4, the V gene TRBV11-1; maybe TRBD1 (6 bases). V was clipped by 4 bases and J by 0 bases, with 13 bases between them. CDR1 and CDR2 from the germline V gene are SGHAT and FQDESV (reference sequence). The CDR3 runs to 16 residues. The CDR3 DNA follows: TGTGCCAGCAGCTCTCGGACAGCTCTAGCCAAAAACATTCAGTACTTC. Translating it yields CASSSRTALAKNIQYF.

The rearrangement links TRBV16 to TRBJ1-1; D call uncertain. Trimming took 3 bases from V and 0 from J, leaving 5 bases between them. Germline V gives CDR1 KGHSY, CDR2 FQNENV. The CDR3 totals 13 residues. The CDR3 nucleotides read TGTGCCAGCAGCCATTACATGAACACTGAAGCTTTCTTT. Its translation is CASSHYMNTEAFF. Based on the CDR3 plus reference TRBV16 and TRBJ1-1, the full variable domain is GEEVAQTPKHLVRGEGQKAKLYCAPIKGHSYVFWYQQVLKNEFKFLISFQNENVFDETGMPKERFSAKCLPNSPCSLEIQATKLEDSAVYFCASSHYMNTEAFFGQGTRLTVV.

The gene calls are TRBV9 and TRBJ1-2, with 8 bases identical to TRBD1. The CDR3 covers 12 residues. Germline V gene lookup returns CDR1 SGDLS and CDR2 YYNGEE. Trimming took 7 bases from V and 4 from J; bases not matched to a gene: 3. The CDR3 sequence is CASSGTGYGYTF. The DNA of the CDR3 is TGTGCCAGCTCCGGGACAGGCTATGGCTACACCTTC.

As for this clone: Additional DNA sequences in this sample encode the identical CDR3. The chain carries TRBV27 and TRBJ1-2, with D tentatively TRBD1 (6 bases). The germline V gene encodes CDR1 MNHEY and CDR2 SMNVEV (reference sequence). The CDR3 has 13 amino acids. Between the trimmed V and J ends, which lost 1 base and 4 bases, there was a span of 7 bases. The DNA for the CDR3 is TGTGCCAGCAGTTTATTAGGGGGCTATGGCTACACCTTC. It translates to CASSLLGGYGYTF.

A few counts support this clone. This chain connects TRBV6-5 to TRBJ2-7; weak D call: TRBD2 (5 bases). Trimming shortened V by 4 bases and J by 3 bases, and 16 bases separated the two germline ends. The CDR3 runs to 15 residues. Per the germline V gene, CDR1 is MNHEY and CDR2 is SVGAGI. The DNA for the CDR3 is TGTGCCAGCAGTTCCTGGGGTAGCGAGGGCTACGAGCAGTACTTC. Residues: CASSSWGSEGYEQYF.

The chain uses TRBV6-1 and TRBJ2-7; 8 nucleotides line up with TRBD2. Germline lookup yields CDR1 MNHNS and CDR2 SASEGT. The ends lost 7 bases at V and 3 bases at J; junction bases unmatched: 5. This CDR3 contains 13 residues. CDR3 DNA: TGTGCCAGCAAAACTAGCGGAGACTACGAGCAGTACTTC. Encoded protein: CASKTSGDYEQYF.

This clone was recorded at least ten times. The chain links TRBV4-2 to TRBJ1-1; no clear D. CDR1 is LGHNA, CDR2 YNFKEQ, per germline. The V and J ends lost 0 bases and 4 bases respectively, with 6 bases between them. The CDR3 sequence is 13 residues long. The CDR3 is CASSQDGVTEAFF. DNA for the CDR3: TGTGCCAGCAGCCAAGACGGGGTCACTGAAGCTTTCTTT.

This chain connects TRBV7-2 to TRBJ1-2; possible D gene TRBD1, 5 bases. The CDR3 is made up of 15 amino acids. Germline assignment: CDR1 SGHTA and CDR2 FQGNSA. V was cut by 1 base and J by 7 bases, with 16 bases left in between. CDR3: CASSLGLGGQGGYTF. The CDR3 nucleotides are TGTGCCAGCAGCTTAGGTCTGGGGGGTCAAGGTGGCTACACCTTC.

This sequence joins TRBV19 and TRBJ2-7, with TRBD2 matching 7 bases. The germline CDR1 and CDR2 sequences are LNHDA and SQIVND (reference sequence). The ends lost 5 bases at V and 3 bases at J; junction bases unmatched: 4. CDR3 length equals 13 residues. CDR3 nucleotides: TGTGCCAGTAGTGCCCCGGGGGGCTACGAGCAGTACTTC. Translation: CASSAPGGYEQYF.

V is TRBV15 and J is TRBJ2-2; possibly TRBD1 for D (6 bases). Trimming took 2 bases from V and 6 from J, leaving 10 bases between them. This CDR3 region has 14 residues. The germline V gene encodes CDR1 LNHNV and CDR2 YYDKDF (reference sequence). The CDR3 protein is CATSRLQGPGELFF. Written as DNA, the CDR3 is TGTGCCACCAGCAGATTACAGGGCCCCGGGGAGCTGTTTTTT.

The chain uses TRBV6-5 and TRBJ1-2; D remains ambiguous. The V and J ends lost 5 bases and 8 bases respectively, with 12 bases between them. The CDR3 contains 12 residues. Germline V gene lookup returns CDR1 MNHEY and CDR2 SVGAGI. Here the CDR3 reads CASSPGLKGYTF. For the CDR3, the DNA is TGTGCCAGCAGTCCTGGACTCAAAGGCTACACCTTC.

This clone was recorded once. The V call is TRBV7-2, the J call TRBJ2-1; 9 positions agree with TRBD2. The length of the CDR3 is 17 residues. Losses at the gene ends were 4 bases for V and 6 bases for J; bases not matched to a gene: 13. In germline, CDR1 is SGHTA, CDR2 FQGNSA. For the CDR3, the DNA is TGTGCCAGCAGCTCTACCTTAGCGGGAGTGGGGGGCAATGAGCAGTTCTTC. Its translation: CASSSTLAGVGGNEQFF.

This clone has more than one count but fewer than ten. This chain links TRBV19 with TRBJ1-3; D unresolved. The germline V and J ends were trimmed by 5 bases and 0 bases, with 14 bases remaining between them. Germline lookup yields CDR1 LNHDA and CDR2 SQIVND (reference sequence). The CDR3 loop spans 16 amino acids. CDR3 sequence reads: CASSPRLGGSGNTIYF. The DNA of the CDR3 is TGTGCCAGTAGTCCCCGTCTCGGTGGCTCTGGAAACACCATATATTTT.

The V and J genes are TRBV27 and TRBJ2-1, with D tentatively TRBD2 (5 bases). V gave up 4 bases and J gave up 7 bases, with 17 bases separating them. CDR3 length: 15 residues. Germline V gene sequence: CDR1 MNHEY, CDR2 SMNVEV (reference sequence). CDR3: CASSSSLSVRNEQFF. The CDR3 nucleotides read TGTGCCAGCAGTTCCTCCCTTAGCGTGCGTAATGAGCAGTTCTTC.

The chain is built from TRBV5-1 and TRBJ1-3; 7 bases are a match to TRBD1. The CDR3 consists of 15 residues. The germline V gene encodes CDR1 SGHRS and CDR2 YFSETQ. V was clipped by 4 bases and J by 0 bases; unmatched bases: 4. The CDR3 loop is CASSIDRASGNTIYF. The CDR3, as DNA: TGCGCCAGCAGCATCGACAGGGCCTCTGGAAACACCATATATTTT.